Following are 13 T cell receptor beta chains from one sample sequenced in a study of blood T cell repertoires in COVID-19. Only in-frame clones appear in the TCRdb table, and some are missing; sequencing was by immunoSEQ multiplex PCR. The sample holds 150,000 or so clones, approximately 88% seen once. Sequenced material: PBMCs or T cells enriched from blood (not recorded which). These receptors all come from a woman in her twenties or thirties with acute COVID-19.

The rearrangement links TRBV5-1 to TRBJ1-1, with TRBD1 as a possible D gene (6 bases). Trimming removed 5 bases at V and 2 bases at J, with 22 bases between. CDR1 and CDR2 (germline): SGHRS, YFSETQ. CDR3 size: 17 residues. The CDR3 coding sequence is TGCGCCAGCAGTGTGGTACAGGGCCAAGGTTCCAACACTGAAGCTTTCTTT. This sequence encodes CASSVVQGQGSNTEAFF.

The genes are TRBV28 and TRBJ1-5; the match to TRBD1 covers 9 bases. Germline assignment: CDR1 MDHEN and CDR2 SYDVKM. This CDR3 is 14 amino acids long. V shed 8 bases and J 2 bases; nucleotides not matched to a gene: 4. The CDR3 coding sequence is TGTGCCAGCCTCCGACAGGGGGGCAATCAGCCCCAGCATTTT. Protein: CASLRQGGNQPQHF.

The CDR3 DNA reads as TGTGCCACCAGCATTCCGGGACAGGGTGTTTCCGAGCAGTACTTC. It codes for CATSIPGQGVSEQYF. The chain employs TRBV15 and TRBJ2-7; TRBD1 agrees at 9 bases. The CDR3 is 15 amino acids. Germline loops: CDR1 LNHNV, CDR2 YYDKDF (reference sequence). Trimming at V came to 4 bases and at J to 6 bases, leaving 10 bases not matched to a gene.

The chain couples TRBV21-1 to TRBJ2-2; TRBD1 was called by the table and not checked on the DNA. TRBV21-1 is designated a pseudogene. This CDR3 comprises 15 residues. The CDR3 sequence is CASSAPGQGTGELFF. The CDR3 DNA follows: TGTGCCAGCAGCGCTCCGGGACAGGGGACCGGGGAGCTGTTTTTT.

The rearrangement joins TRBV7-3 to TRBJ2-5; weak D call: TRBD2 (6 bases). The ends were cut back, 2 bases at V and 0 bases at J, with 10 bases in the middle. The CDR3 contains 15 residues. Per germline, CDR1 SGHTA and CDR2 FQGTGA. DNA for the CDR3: TGTGCCAGCAGCTTATTGGCGGGGTACCAAGAGACCCAGTACTTC. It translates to CASSLLAGYQETQYF.

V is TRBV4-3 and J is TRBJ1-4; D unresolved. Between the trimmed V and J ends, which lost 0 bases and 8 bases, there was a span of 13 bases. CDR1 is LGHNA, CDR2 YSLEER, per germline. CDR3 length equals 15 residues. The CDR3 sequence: CASSQDGLPGEKLFF. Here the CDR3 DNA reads TGCGCCAGCAGCCAAGATGGGCTACCTGGGGAAAAACTGTTTTTT.

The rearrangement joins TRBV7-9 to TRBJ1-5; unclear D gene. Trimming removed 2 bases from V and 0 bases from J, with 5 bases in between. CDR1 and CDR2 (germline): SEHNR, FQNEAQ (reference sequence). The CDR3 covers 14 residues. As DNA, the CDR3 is TGTGCCAGCAGCTTATCTAGTAGCAATCAGCCCCAGCATTTT. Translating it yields CASSLSSSNQPQHF.

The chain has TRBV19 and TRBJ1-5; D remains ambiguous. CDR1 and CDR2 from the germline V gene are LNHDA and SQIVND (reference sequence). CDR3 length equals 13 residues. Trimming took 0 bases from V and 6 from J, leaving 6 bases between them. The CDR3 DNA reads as TGTGCCAGTAGTATAGAGGAGCGTCAGCCCCAGCATTTT. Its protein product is CASSIEERQPQHF.

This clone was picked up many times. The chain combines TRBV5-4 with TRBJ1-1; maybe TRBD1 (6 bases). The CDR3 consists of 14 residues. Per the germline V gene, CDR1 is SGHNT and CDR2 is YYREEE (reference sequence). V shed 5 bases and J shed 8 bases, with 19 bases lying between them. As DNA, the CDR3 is TGTGCCAGCAGGAACAGGGCGGGTTCCTTGGAAGCTTTCTTT. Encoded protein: CASRNRAGSLEAFF.

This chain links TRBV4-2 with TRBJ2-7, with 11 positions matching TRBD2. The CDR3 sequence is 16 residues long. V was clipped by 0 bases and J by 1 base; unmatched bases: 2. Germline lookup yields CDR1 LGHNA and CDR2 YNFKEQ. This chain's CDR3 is CASSQEGTSGSYEQYF. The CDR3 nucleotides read TGTGCCAGCAGCCAAGAAGGGACTAGCGGTTCCTACGAGCAGTACTTC.

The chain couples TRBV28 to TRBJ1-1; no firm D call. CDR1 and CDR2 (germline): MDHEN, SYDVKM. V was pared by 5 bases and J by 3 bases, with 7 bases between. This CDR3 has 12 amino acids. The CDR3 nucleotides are TGTGCCAGCAGTCCCCGTGACACTGAAGCTTTCTTT. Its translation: CASSPRDTEAFF.

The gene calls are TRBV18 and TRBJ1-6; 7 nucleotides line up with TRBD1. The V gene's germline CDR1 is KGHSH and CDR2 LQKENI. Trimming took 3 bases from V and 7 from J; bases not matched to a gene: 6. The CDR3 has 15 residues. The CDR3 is CASSPGQGDNSPLHF. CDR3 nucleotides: TGTGCCAGCTCACCGGGCCAGGGGGACAATTCACCCCTCCACTTT.

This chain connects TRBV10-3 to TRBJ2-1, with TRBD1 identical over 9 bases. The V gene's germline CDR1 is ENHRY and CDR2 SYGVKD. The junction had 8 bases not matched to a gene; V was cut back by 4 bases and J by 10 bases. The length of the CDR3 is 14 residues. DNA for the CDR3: TGTGCCATCAGTGCGAGGACAGGGGAGGGGGAGCAGTTCTTC. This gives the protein CAISARTGEGEQFF.